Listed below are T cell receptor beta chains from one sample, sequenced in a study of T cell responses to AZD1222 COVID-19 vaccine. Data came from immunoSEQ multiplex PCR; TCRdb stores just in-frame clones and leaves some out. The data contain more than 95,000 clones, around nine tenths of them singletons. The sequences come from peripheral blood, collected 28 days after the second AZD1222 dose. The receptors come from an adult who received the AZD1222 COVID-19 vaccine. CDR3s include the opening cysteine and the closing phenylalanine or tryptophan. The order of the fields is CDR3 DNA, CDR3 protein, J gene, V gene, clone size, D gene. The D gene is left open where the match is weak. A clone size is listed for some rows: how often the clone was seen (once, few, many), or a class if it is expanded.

TGCGCCAGCTCCGCTGGGGGCGGAACAAGTTACGCGAACACCGGGGAGCTGTTTTTT,CASSAGGGTSYANTGELFF,TRBJ2-2,TRBV5-1,-,-
TGTGCCAGCAGCTCGGGACAGTTCAGTGAGCAGTACTTC,CASSSGQFSEQYF,TRBJ2-7,TRBV7-8,-,TRBD1
TGTGCCAGCGCGACAGATCTGAACACTGAAGCTTTCTTT,CASATDLNTEAFF,TRBJ1-1,TRBV2,-,-
TGTGCCAGCAGCTACCCTATTGCGACCGCGGGGAACGAGCAGTACTTC,CASSYPIATAGNEQYF,TRBJ2-7,TRBV5-6,-,-
TGTGCCAGCAGCTTCGAGCTGACTGCCTACGAGCAGTACTTC,CASSFELTAYEQYF,TRBJ2-7,TRBV11-2,-,-
TGTGCCAGCAGCCCTAGAATTGGGGGGACGGGCACCGGGGAGCTGTTTTTT,CASSPRIGGTGTGELFF,TRBJ2-2,TRBV5-6,-,-
TGTGCCACCGGACTAGCGGGATCAATCACCTACAATGAGCAGTTCTTC,CATGLAGSITYNEQFF,TRBJ2-1,TRBV10-3,-,TRBD2
TGTGCCTGGAGTGTAAGCAGGGGCTGGACTGAAGCTTTCTTT,CAWSVSRGWTEAFF,TRBJ1-1,TRBV30,-,-
TGTGCCAGCAGCAAAGGCGGAAGACTAGCGGGAAAGAGGGACCAATTCTTC,CASSKGGRLAGKRDQFF,TRBJ2-1,TRBV21-1,-,-
TGTGCCAGCAGCTTCAATGGCGGTTCACCCCTCCACTTT,CASSFNGGSPLHF,TRBJ1-6,TRBV11-3,-,-
TGTGCCAGCAGCCAAGAAATGGGTAGCGGGGGATACAATGAGCAGTTCTTC,CASSQEMGSGGYNEQFF,TRBJ2-1,TRBV3-1/TRBV3-2,-,TRBD2
TGTGCCAGCAATCCCGTGGGAGAGTCTGGCAATGAGCAGTTCTTC,CASNPVGESGNEQFF,TRBJ2-1,TRBV28,-,-
TGTGCCAGCAGTGAAGGTCGGAACATCTACGAGCAGTACTTC,CASSEGRNIYEQYF,TRBJ2-7,TRBV2,-,-
TGTGCCAGCTCACCAGGAGCTAGCGGGAACACCGGGGAGCTGTTTTTT,CASSPGASGNTGELFF,TRBJ2-2,TRBV18,-,TRBD2
TGTGCCAGCAGCGCCCGACAGGGGGATACTGGAAACACCATATATTTT,CASSARQGDTGNTIYF,TRBJ1-3,TRBV7-2,-,TRBD1
TGTGCCAGCAGCCTTCTAGTTGCCGGGGAGCTGTTTTTT,CASSLLVAGELFF,TRBJ2-2,TRBV7-3,-,-
TGTGCCAGCAGCCCACAGGCCGGTTTGAGGGGCTACACCTTC,CASSPQAGLRGYTF,TRBJ1-2,TRBV11-2,once,-
TGTGCCAGCAGCTTAGGGTCGGGACTAGCGGGTACCTACGAGCAGTACTTC,CASSLGSGLAGTYEQYF,TRBJ2-7,TRBV7-6,-,TRBD2
TGTGCCAGCAGCGGGACAGGGGGAGGAGATACGCAGTATTTT,CASSGTGGGDTQYF,TRBJ2-3,TRBV5-4,-,TRBD1
TGTGCCAGCAGCGCCCGTAGCGGTAGCGGGAGATGGGGTGAGCAGTTCTTC,CASSARSGSGRWGEQFF,TRBJ2-1,TRBV2,-,TRBD2
TGTGCCAGCAGCACAGGTGGAAACACCATATATTTT,CASSTGGNTIYF,TRBJ1-3,TRBV6-5,-,-
TGCGCCAGCAGCTTGTTAGCGGGAGGGTCTGTTGGGGAGCAGTTCTTC,CASSLLAGGSVGEQFF,TRBJ2-1,TRBV5-1,few,TRBD2
TGTGCCAGCAGCTTGGGTTGGGGTAGCACAGATACGCAGTATTTT,CASSLGWGSTDTQYF,TRBJ2-3,TRBV5-6,-,-
TGTGCCAGCAGCTCGGGGACTAGCGGAACCCTTCCCACAGATACGCAGTATTTT,CASSSGTSGTLPTDTQYF,TRBJ2-3,TRBV11-2,-,TRBD2
TGTGCCAGCAGTCTAGCGGGAGGGTCGGCCTACGAGCAGTACTTC,CASSLAGGSAYEQYF,TRBJ2-7,TRBV2,once,TRBD2
TGTGCCAGCACCGGGACAGGGGGCAAGAATGAGCAGTTCTTC,CASTGTGGKNEQFF,TRBJ2-1,TRBV2,-,TRBD1
TGTGCCAGCAGTTCGGGGACAGGGCAGGGTGGCTACACCTTC,CASSSGTGQGGYTF,TRBJ1-2,TRBV28,-,TRBD1
TGTGCCAGCAGCTCGGACTTCTTTTTAGGCTACACCTTC,CASSSDFFLGYTF,TRBJ1-2,TRBV5-4,-,-
TGTGCCAGCAGTGTACAGGGGCACTGGGGGGAGCAGTACTTC,CASSVQGHWGEQYF,TRBJ2-7,TRBV2,-,TRBD1
TGTGCCAGCAGATATCAACAGGGGTGGGATGAGCAGTTCTTC,CASRYQQGWDEQFF,TRBJ2-1,TRBV28,-,TRBD1
TGTGCCAGCAGTGAAGCGCTTCTGGGGACCGGGGAGCTGTTTTTT,CASSEALLGTGELFF,TRBJ2-2,TRBV6-1,-,-
TGCAGTGCCTCGGGGAATGGCTACACCTTC,CSASGNGYTF,TRBJ1-2,TRBV20-1,-,-
TGTGCCAGCAGCTTAGGGCGCCTATCCTACGAGCAGTACTTC,CASSLGRLSYEQYF,TRBJ2-7,TRBV11-2,few,-
TGTGCCAGCTGGCAGACAGAGAACACCGGGGAGCTGTTTTTT,CASWQTENTGELFF,TRBJ2-2,TRBV18,once,-
TGCAGCGTCGTAGCGGGGTACTACAATGAGCAGTTCTTC,CSVVAGYYNEQFF,TRBJ2-1,TRBV29-1,-,TRBD2
TGCGCCAGCAGCCAAAAAAATGGGGGACAGGGGGGCACTGAAGCTTTCTTT,CASSQKNGGQGGTEAFF,TRBJ1-1,TRBV4-1,-,TRBD1
TGTGCCAGCAGCCAAGGGGGGGAAGGCTACACCTTC,CASSQGGEGYTF,TRBJ1-2,TRBV2,-,-
TGTGCCAGCAGTTTGGCAGGGGTCACCTGGTCTGAAGCTTTCTTT,CASSLAGVTWSEAFF,TRBJ1-1,TRBV28,-,-
TGTGCCAGCTCGTTATCTGGGCTTGGCAATCAGCCCCAGCATTTT,CASSLSGLGNQPQHF,TRBJ1-5,TRBV2,-,-
TGTGCCAGCAGTGAAAATCCAGGGGGAGGCAATGAGCAGTTCTTC,CASSENPGGGNEQFF,TRBJ2-1,TRBV6-1,few,-
TGTGCCAGCAGCTTACCCCCGGGAGGGACTAGCGGGAGGGAAACCGGGGAGCTGTTTTTT,CASSLPPGGTSGRETGELFF,TRBJ2-2,TRBV11-3,-,TRBD2
TGTGCCAGCCAATACACCGGGACAGGGATGTTATTT,CASQYTGTGMLF,TRBJ2-3,TRBV12-3/TRBV12-4,-,TRBD1
TGCGCCAGCAGCCAAGAGTTACCGGGACAGGAGTACGATGAGCAGTTCTTC,CASSQELPGQEYDEQFF,TRBJ2-1,TRBV4-1,-,TRBD1
TGTGCCAGCAGCCCTCGGGACAGGGGCCACGAGCAGTACTTC,CASSPRDRGHEQYF,TRBJ2-7,TRBV7-9,-,TRBD1
TGCGCCAGCAGCTCCGGCCGGGCCTACGAGCAGTACTTC,CASSSGRAYEQYF,TRBJ2-7,TRBV5-1,-,-
TGTGCCAGCAGTCCCGGGGGGGCAAATGAGCAGTTCTTC,CASSPGGANEQFF,TRBJ2-1,TRBV27,-,TRBD2
TGCGCCAGCAGCCATACCAAAGACCGTTTTGGGGACAATGAGCAGTTCTTC,CASSHTKDRFGDNEQFF,TRBJ2-1,TRBV4-1,-,-
TGTGCCAGCAGCGTCGCGGGGGCAGCTAATGAAAAACTGTTTTTT,CASSVAGAANEKLFF,TRBJ1-4,TRBV28,-,-
TGTGCCTGGAGTGTAGTGGAGGGAGGGCCTAATGAGCAGTTCTTC,CAWSVVEGGPNEQFF,TRBJ2-1,TRBV30,-,TRBD2
TGTGCCAGCTCCACGGCGGTGGGCTCTTATAATTCACCCCTCCACTTT,CASSTAVGSYNSPLHF,TRBJ1-6,TRBV18,-,-
TGTGCCAGCAGCCGGGGACTAGCGGAGACGAACACCGGGGAGCTGTTTTTT,CASSRGLAETNTGELFF,TRBJ2-2,TRBV5-4,-,TRBD2
TGTGCCAGCAGGCAGGTCGACTATGGCTACACCTTC,CASRQVDYGYTF,TRBJ1-2,TRBV6-5,once,-
TGTGCCAGCAGTTACTTAGGTGGGACCGCCTACGAGCAGTACTTC,CASSYLGGTAYEQYF,TRBJ2-7,TRBV6-5,-,-
TGTGCCTGGACATTCAGGGACAAAGATCAGCCCCAGCATTTT,CAWTFRDKDQPQHF,TRBJ1-5,TRBV30,-,-
TGTGCCAGCAGTTTTGGGTGGGCTGAGCAGTTCTTC,CASSFGWAEQFF,TRBJ2-1,TRBV12-3/TRBV12-4,-,-
TGTGCCAGCAGCTTAGATTTCTCCTACGAGCAGTACTTC,CASSLDFSYEQYF,TRBJ2-7,TRBV11-3,-,-
TGTGCCAGCAGTCCGCGTCCGGGACAGCACGAGCAGTACTTC,CASSPRPGQHEQYF,TRBJ2-7,TRBV27,once,TRBD1
TGTGCCAGCTCAACGGGGGACAGGGTATATCAGCCCCAGCATTTT,CASSTGDRVYQPQHF,TRBJ1-5,TRBV18,-,TRBD1
TGTGCCAGCAGTAGACTAGCGGGAGATGAGCAGTTCTTC,CASSRLAGDEQFF,TRBJ2-1,TRBV7-2,-,TRBD2